These 18 T cell receptor beta chains were sequenced from one sample in a study of cytomegalovirus exposure and HLA in healthy donors. In the PCR, 60 Vbeta and 13 Jbeta primers were used. Libraries were prepared by immunoSEQ multiplex PCR; TCRdb keeps only in-frame clonotypes and omits some of them. Of 200,000 or so clones in the sample, about 72% were seen once. Source material: PBMCs. The receptor set was obtained from a male donor in good health and CMV-seronegative.

This chain joins TRBV29-1 and TRBJ2-5, with 7 bases that match TRBD1. The end of the DNA is better explained by TRBJ2-7, so the J call may be wrong. CDR1 is SQVTM and CDR2 is ANQGSEA in the germline V gene. This CDR3 has 15 residues. The CDR3 reads CSVEDLRTGTYEQYF. The CDR3 nucleotides read TGCAGCGTTGAAGATCTCCGGACAGGAACCTACGAGCAGTACTTC.

This clone was counted once. The chain uses TRBV6-5 and TRBJ2-4; 7 nucleotides align to TRBD1. The CDR3 runs to 14 residues. Germline assignment: CDR1 MNHEY and CDR2 SVGAGI. Germline trimming cut 5 bases from V and 7 bases from J; bases unmatched to any gene: 8. In DNA form, the CDR3 reads TGTGCCAGCAGTGACAGGGTTTCGAGGAACATTCAGTACTTC. Residues: CASSDRVSRNIQYF.

This clone was seen only once. This chain links TRBV28 with TRBJ2-1, with D perhaps matching TRBD2 (6 bases). Germline assignment: CDR1 MDHEN and CDR2 SYDVKM. The length of the CDR3 is 14 residues. V lost 5 bases and J 5 bases, leaving 13 bases between the germline ends. Here the CDR3 reads CASSGTRPHNEQFF. In DNA, the CDR3 is TGTGCCAGCAGTGGGACTCGCCCTCACAATGAGCAGTTCTTC. Looking up the rest from reference TRBV28 and TRBJ2-1 gives the full variable domain: DVKVTQSSRYLVKRTGEKVFLECVQDMDHENMFWYRQDPGLGLRLIYFSYDVKMKEKGDIPEGYSVSREKKERFSLILESASTNQTSMYLCASSGTRPHNEQFFGPGTRLTVL.

The J gene is TRBJ2-3, the V gene TRBV2; 10 positions agree with TRBD2. Germline V gene sequence: CDR1 SNHLY, CDR2 FYNNEI. There are 15 residues in the CDR3. The J segment lost 4 bases and the V segment lost 6 bases, leaving 7 bases of the junction unmatched. The CDR3 region is CASRSSGSGADTQYF. The CDR3 DNA is TGTGCCAGCAGGTCTAGCGGGAGTGGCGCAGATACGCAGTATTTT.

The table lists this clone with a count of one. The rearrangement uses TRBV7-9 and TRBJ2-3; TRBD2 agrees at 7 bases. CDR3 length: 15 amino acids. Germline V gene sequence: CDR1 SEHNR, CDR2 FQNEAQ (reference sequence). V dropped 7 bases and J dropped 1; count of bases not matched to a gene: 8. This CDR3 reads CASIPGTTRTDTQYF. The DNA of the CDR3 is TGTGCCAGCATCCCCGGGACTACGCGCACAGATACGCAGTATTTT.

The rearrangement links TRBV9 to TRBJ2-2; 11 bases map to TRBD1. V dropped 4 bases and J dropped 2; count of bases not matched to a gene: 10. Germline loops: CDR1 SGDLS, CDR2 YYNGEE. This CDR3 has 18 amino acids. The CDR3 region is CASSLLTGTGGNTGELFF. The DNA of the CDR3 is TGTGCCAGCAGCCTCCTGACCGGGACAGGGGGTAACACCGGGGAGCTGTTTTTT.

The chain employs TRBV10-2 and TRBJ2-1; 8 nucleotides match TRBD2. The junction had 10 bases not matched to a gene; V was cut back by 4 bases and J by 8 bases. Per germline, CDR1 WSHSY and CDR2 SAAADI. The CDR3 contains 15 residues. Written as DNA, the CDR3 is TGCGCCAGCAGTGTCCCAAGCGGGGGTATAGATGAGCAGTTCTTC. This sequence encodes CASSVPSGGIDEQFF.

V and J are TRBV7-9 and TRBJ2-1; 7 bases align to TRBD2. V shed 6 bases, J shed 2 bases, and the junction held 16 bases outside the gene matches. The germline V gene has CDR1 SEHNR and CDR2 FQNEAQ (reference sequence). This CDR3 spans 18 amino acids. The CDR3 bases are TGTGCCAGCAGACACGACCTTCGACTAGCTGCGACCTACAATGAGCAGTTCTTC. Translating it yields CASRHDLRLAATYNEQFF.

This clone has more than one count but fewer than ten. The rearrangement joins TRBV15 to TRBJ2-7, with D maybe TRBD1 (5 bases). In germline, CDR1 is LNHNV, CDR2 YYDKDF (reference sequence). The CDR3 is made up of 14 amino acids. V was cut by 0 bases and J by 4 bases, with 10 bases left in between. CDR3 in amino acids: CATSRDLGAYEQYF. The CDR3 region has the DNA TGTGCCACCAGCAGAGATCTAGGGGCTTACGAGCAGTACTTC. Full variable domain (outside the CDR3, taken from reference TRBV15 and TRBJ2-7): DAMVIQNPRYQVTQFGKPVTLSCSQTLNHNVMYWYQQKSSQAPKLLFHYYDKDFNNEADTPDNFQSRRPNTSFCFLDIRSPGLGDTAMYLCATSRDLGAYEQYFGPGTRLTVT.

V usage is TRBV7-6 and J usage is TRBJ2-3, with TRBD2 matching over 8 bases. V lost 0 bases to trimming and J lost 5 bases; unmatched junction nucleotides: 4. The CDR3 is 15 amino acids. The V gene's germline CDR1 is SGHVS and CDR2 FNYEAQ. The CDR3 is CASSLALGGVDTQYF. The CDR3 DNA reads TGTGCCAGCAGCTTAGCGCTCGGGGGGGTAGATACGCAGTATTTT.

The chain combines TRBV19 with TRBJ2-2; 7 bases fit TRBD2. The V segment lost 3 bases and the J segment 5 bases; nucleotides outside the gene matches: 0. CDR1 and CDR2 (germline): LNHDA, SQIVND (reference sequence). This CDR3 contains 13 residues. CDR3 coding DNA: TGTGCCAGTAGTATGGGGGGGACCGGGGAGCTGTTTTTT. Protein: CASSMGGTGELFF.

CDR3 amino acids: CASRLQSQSGTEAFF. As DNA, the CDR3 is TGTGCCAGCAGGCTTCAGTCCCAAAGCGGGACTGAAGCTTTCTTT. V usage is TRBV2 and J usage is TRBJ1-1; D not certain. The germline V gene encodes CDR1 SNHLY and CDR2 FYNNEI. This CDR3 region has 15 residues. V gave up 6 bases and J gave up 5 bases, with 19 bases separating them.

The chain's CDR3 is CASSFMAGEGEQYF. The CDR3 nucleotides read TGTGCCAGCAGTTTTATGGCAGGGGAAGGCGAGCAGTACTTC. The chain has TRBV27 and TRBJ2-7; D is possibly TRBD1 (6 bases). Trimming stripped 3 bases from V and 6 bases from J, with 15 bases between. The CDR3 runs to 14 residues. Germline V CDR1 and CDR2: MNHEY, SMNVEV (reference sequence).

This clone appeared once. The genes are TRBV12-1 and TRBJ2-1; the table's D call TRBD1 went unverified against the DNA. TRBV12-1 is a recognized pseudogene. The CDR3 totals 16 residues. The CDR3 sequence: CASSWKGGRGYNEQFF. DNA for the CDR3: TGTGCCAGCAGCTGGAAAGGGGGCAGGGGGTACAATGAGCAGTTCTTC.

The chain carries TRBV29-1 and TRBJ1-1; D is uncertain. Germline CDR1 and CDR2: SQVTM and ANQGSEA. The CDR3 sequence is 12 residues long. Trimming removed 4 bases at V and 2 bases at J, with 8 bases between. The CDR3 nucleotides read TGCAGCGTTGGAGGGATTAACACTGAAGCTTTCTTT. This sequence encodes CSVGGINTEAFF. Combining the CDR3 with reference TRBV29-1 and TRBJ1-1 gives the whole variable domain SAVISQKPSRDICQRGTSLTIQCQVDSQVTMMFWYRQQPGQSLTLIATANQGSEATYESGFVIDKFPISRPNLTFSTLTVSNMSPEDSSIYLCSVGGINTEAFFGQGTRLTVV.

The chain links TRBV2 to TRBJ2-1, with 11 bases lining up with TRBD2. In germline, CDR1 is SNHLY, CDR2 FYNNEI. The trim removed 7 bases at V and 9 bases at J, leaving 11 bases unmatched. The CDR3 runs 15 residues. The CDR3 spells CASTRLAGSRGEQFF. CDR3 nucleotide sequence: TGTGCCAGCACTCGACTAGCGGGAAGTCGGGGTGAGCAGTTCTTC.

The rearrangement uses TRBV9 and TRBJ2-1; the match to TRBD2 covers 10 bases. J gave up 0 bases and V 4 bases, and 4 bases lay outside the gene matches. This CDR3 contains 16 residues. In germline, CDR1 is SGDLS, CDR2 YYNGEE. CDR3 sequence reads: CASSHRTSGSYNEQFF. The CDR3, as DNA: TGTGCCAGCAGCCATCGGACTAGCGGCTCCTACAATGAGCAGTTCTTC.

The chain combines TRBV5-1 with TRBJ2-3; perhaps TRBD1 as D (6 bases). Germline lookup yields CDR1 SGHRS and CDR2 YFSETQ. The CDR3 has 16 residues. Trimming stripped 3 bases from V and 3 bases from J, with 17 bases between. As DNA, the CDR3 is TGCGCCAGCAGCTGGGGGCAGGACCCAAGTACAGATACGCAGTATTTT. Encoded protein: CASSWGQDPSTDTQYF.